A single sample is the source of the 23 T cell receptor beta chains below, sequenced in a study of blood T cell repertoires in COVID-19. TCRdb keeps only in-frame clones here, not all; method: immunoSEQ multiplex PCR. The table lists hundreds of thousands of clones, roughly 83% of them singletons. The sequencing input was peripheral blood. All receptors come from an elderly man with acute or convalescent COVID-19.

The rearrangement links TRBV6-5 to TRBJ1-4; 10 nucleotides agree with TRBD1. With V trimmed by 6 bases and J by 7 bases, 2 bases remained unmatched. The CDR3 extends over 13 amino acids. Germline V lookup: CDR1 MNHEY, CDR2 SVGAGI. The CDR3 DNA sequence: TGTGCCAGCAGGACAGGGGGCAGTGAAAAACTGTTTTTT. Translated, it gives CASRTGGSEKLFF.

For the CDR3, the DNA is TGTGCCAGCAATGAGGGCGTCCCGAACACTGAAGCTTTCTTT. Its protein product is CASNEGVPNTEAFF. The rearrangement links TRBV2 to TRBJ1-1; D remains ambiguous. V gave up 7 bases and J gave up 1 base, with 13 bases separating them. CDR1 SNHLY and CDR2 FYNNEI come from the germline V gene. This CDR3 region has 14 residues.

J is TRBJ2-5 and V is TRBV5-4; 11 nucleotides line up with TRBD1. Germline lookup yields CDR1 SGHNT and CDR2 YYREEE (reference sequence). There are 15 residues in the CDR3. Trimming at V came to 4 bases and at J to 5 bases, leaving 7 bases not matched to a gene. In DNA form, the CDR3 reads TGTGCCAGCAGCGCCCGGACAGGGGGCCGGGAGACCCAGTACTTC. Its translation is CASSARTGGRETQYF.

This clone was picked up one time. The V and J genes are TRBV9 and TRBJ1-3; D unclear. Germline lookup yields CDR1 SGDLS and CDR2 YYNGEE. This CDR3 contains 15 residues. Between the trimmed V and J ends, which lost 0 bases and 0 bases, there was a span of 7 bases. CDR3 protein: CASSVGGSSGNTIYF. CDR3 nucleotides: TGTGCCAGCAGCGTAGGCGGGTCCTCTGGAAACACCATATATTTT.

This chain connects TRBV7-9 to TRBJ2-7; possible D gene TRBD2, 5 bases. The germline V gene encodes CDR1 SEHNR and CDR2 FQNEAQ (reference sequence). V shed 1 base and J shed 7 bases, with 20 bases lying between them. The CDR3 has 16 amino acids. CDR3 protein: CASSLVGGSRSGEQYF. For the CDR3, the DNA is TGTGCCAGCAGCTTAGTCGGCGGATCCCGGTCGGGAGAGCAGTACTTC.

The chain uses TRBV7-3 and TRBJ1-1, with D perhaps matching TRBD1 (5 bases). CDR1 and CDR2 (germline): SGHTA, FQGTGA. The CDR3 sequence is 14 residues long. With 7 bases removed from V and 1 base from J, the gap between germline ends came to 13 bases. The CDR3 DNA reads as TGTGCCAGCAAAAGAACCGGGGGGAACACTGAAGCTTTCTTT. This codes for CASKRTGGNTEAFF.

The chain uses TRBV10-3 and TRBJ2-1, with 11 bases lining up with TRBD2. J was trimmed by 7 bases and V by 1 base; bases with no gene match: 3. The CDR3 extends over 15 amino acids. CDR1 and CDR2 (germline): ENHRY, SYGVKD. CDR3 DNA: TGTGCCATCAGTGAGTTGTCTAGCGGGGGGAATGAGCAGTTCTTC. It yields the protein CAISELSSGGNEQFF.

In its sample, this clone was seen once. The chain couples TRBV5-1 to TRBJ2-1; 10 positions match TRBD2. V was clipped by 6 bases and J by 4 bases; unmatched bases: 7. Germline CDR1 reads SGHRS; CDR2 reads YFSETQ. The CDR3 extends over 15 amino acids. The DNA for the CDR3 is TGCGCCAGCACCTATAGCGGGGGGACGTACAATGAGCAGTTCTTC. Translating gives CASTYSGGTYNEQFF.

The chain combines TRBV28 with TRBJ1-4; D unclear. Germline V gene sequence: CDR1 MDHEN, CDR2 SYDVKM. The CDR3 is 14 residues long. The V gene lost 10 bases and the J gene lost 3 bases, with 15 bases spanning the gap. The CDR3 nucleotides read TGTGCCATCGCCTCTCCGGGTCCTAATGAAAAACTGTTTTTT. This encodes CAIASPGPNEKLFF.

CDR3 nucleotides: TGTGCCAGTAGTTTCCGCCGGGGGTCCTACGAGCAGTACTTC. Translating gives CASSFRRGSYEQYF. The rearrangement uses TRBV19 and TRBJ2-7, with D maybe TRBD2 (6 bases). This CDR3 has 14 residues. CDR1 LNHDA and CDR2 SQIVND come from the germline V gene (reference sequence). The germline V and J ends were trimmed by 5 bases and 1 base, with 12 bases remaining between them.

The gene calls are TRBV5-4 and TRBJ2-3; weak D call: TRBD2 (6 bases). Deletions cut 3 bases from V and 5 bases from J, with 16 bases between. Germline CDR1 and CDR2: SGHNT and YYREEE (reference sequence). This CDR3 region has 15 residues. The CDR3 protein is CASSSLAGKGDTQYF. The CDR3 DNA is TGTGCCAGCAGCTCTCTTGCGGGGAAGGGAGATACGCAGTATTTT.

The rearrangement joins TRBV27 to TRBJ1-2; 8 nucleotides align to TRBD1. Germline lookup yields CDR1 MNHEY and CDR2 SMNVEV (reference sequence). J was trimmed by 8 bases and V by 2 bases; bases with no gene match: 10. This CDR3 comprises 15 residues. Written as DNA, the CDR3 is TGTGCCAGCAGTTTAAAATATAGGCAGGGGGCAGGCTACACCTTC. Translating it yields CASSLKYRQGAGYTF.

As regards this clone: The same CDR3 is also encoded by other DNA sequences in this sample. The chain combines TRBV27 with TRBJ1-2; 11 bases align to TRBD1. The germline CDR1 and CDR2 sequences are MNHEY and SMNVEV (reference sequence). CDR3 size: 14 residues. V gave up 7 bases and J gave up 8 bases; unmatched junction bases: 9. Here the CDR3 DNA reads TGTGCCAGCACCCGGACAGGGGGCGCGGGAGGCTACACCTTC. Its translation: CASTRTGGAGGYTF.

V and J are TRBV19 and TRBJ1-5; D is unresolved. V gave up 9 bases and J gave up 0 bases, with 39 bases separating them. CDR3 size: 23 residues. The germline V gene has CDR1 LNHDA and CDR2 SQIVND (reference sequence). The CDR3 DNA sequence: TGTGCCAGCCAGAAGGTGAGGGTTAGAAATTCGGTTCCAGGTTCGCATAGCAATCAGCCCCAGCATTTT. Protein product: CASQKVRVRNSVPGSHSNQPQHF.

The CDR3 region has the DNA TGTGCCAGCAGTCAAAGGGGGACACTGAATGAGCAGTTCTTC. It codes for CASSQRGTLNEQFF. The chain employs TRBV2 and TRBJ2-1, with D possibly TRBD1 on 6 matching bases. There are 14 residues in the CDR3. Per the germline V gene, CDR1 is SNHLY and CDR2 is FYNNEI. V was clipped by 5 bases and J by 7 bases, with 15 bases between them.

The chain combines TRBV3-1 (or the pseudogene TRBV3-2) with TRBJ1-6, with D perhaps TRBD1 (5 bases). Trimming pared 4 bases from V and 7 bases from J, leaving 14 bases between. The length of the CDR3 is 15 residues. Germline V gene data show CDR1 as LGHDT and CDR2 as YNNKEL (reference sequence). The DNA for the CDR3 is TGTGCCAGCAGCCTACTAGATGGGGGGAATTCACCCCTCCACTTT. It yields the protein CASSLLDGGNSPLHF.

The gene calls are TRBV2 and TRBJ1-5; no clear D. Germline CDR1 is SNHLY and CDR2 is FYNNEI. V lost 2 bases and J 0 bases, leaving 8 bases between the germline ends. This CDR3 is built from 15 residues. CDR3 bases: TGTGCCAGCAGTGAAAACAGTCCTAGCAATCAGCCCCAGCATTTT. Translation gives CASSENSPSNQPQHF.

This chain uses TRBV25-1 with TRBJ2-1, with 16 positions matching TRBD2. V shed 2 bases and J 14 bases; nucleotides not matched to a gene: 9. Germline values: CDR1 MGHDK, CDR2 SYGVNS. There are 16 residues in the CDR3. CDR3 sequence (DNA): TGTGCCAGCAGTGAACGAGGGACTAGCGGGAGGGCCAAGGAGTTCTTC. This codes for CASSERGTSGRAKEFF.

This chain links TRBV24-1 with TRBJ2-1; 11 bases align to TRBD2. The CDR3 loop spans 17 amino acids. V lost 4 bases and J lost 2; bases outside the gene matches: 6. Germline V CDR1 and CDR2: KGHDR, SFDVKD. CDR3 in amino acids: CATSDSPGLAAYNEQFF. The CDR3 DNA sequence: TGTGCCACCAGTGACTCCCCGGGACTAGCGGCCTACAATGAGCAGTTCTTC.

This clone was seen a few times. The chain couples TRBV6-5 to TRBJ2-7; D is undetermined. The germline V gene has CDR1 MNHEY and CDR2 SVGAGI. The CDR3 runs to 13 residues. V lost 7 bases, J lost 4 bases, and 14 bases lay in between. In DNA, the CDR3 is TGTGCCAGCATCCCGGCCCAGGCGTACGAGCAGTACTTC. Residues: CASIPAQAYEQYF.

V is TRBV6-5 and J is TRBJ1-2; D perhaps matches TRBD1 (6 bases). CDR1 and CDR2 from the germline V gene are MNHEY and SVGAGI. The CDR3 spans 14 residues. Trimming removed 0 bases from V and 4 bases from J, with 9 bases in between. The CDR3 bases are TGTGCCAGCAGTTACTCCGGACAGTCCTATGGCTACACCTTC. Residues: CASSYSGQSYGYTF.

The rearrangement links TRBV24-1 to TRBJ1-5, with 7 nucleotides matching TRBD1. Germline assignment: CDR1 KGHDR and CDR2 SFDVKD. The CDR3 is 15 residues long. After removal of 4 bases from V and 7 bases from J, the junction contained 9 bases not matched to a gene. The DNA of the CDR3 is TGTGCCACCAGTGACTCACAGGGGCCCAGGCAGCCCCAGCATTTT. This sequence encodes CATSDSQGPRQPQHF.

V is TRBV30 and J is TRBJ2-7; 11 nucleotides agree with TRBD1. The junction had 6 bases not matched to a gene; V was cut back by 3 bases and J by 5 bases. CDR3 length: 14 residues. Germline CDR1 is GTSNPN and CDR2 is SVGIG (reference sequence). CDR3 bases: TGTGCCTGGAGACAGGGACAGGGGGTCGACGAGCAGTACTTC. Its translation is CAWRQGQGVDEQYF. Full variable domain (missing parts from reference TRBV30 and TRBJ2-7): SQTIHQWPATLVQPVGSPLSLECTVEGTSNPNLYWYRQAAGRGLQLLFYSVGIGQISSEVPQNLSASRPQDRQFILSSKKLLLSDSGFYLCAWRQGQGVDEQYFGPGTRLTVT.